This paragraph reports one T cell receptor (beta chain). This clone came up a few times. Its antigen is unknown. No much larger clone is present one base from it, and per-base qualities are unavailable. The method was the immunoSEQ multiplex PCR assay. For the multiplex PCR, a mixture combining 60 forward primers for TCR Vbeta segments and 13 reverse primers for TCR Jbeta segments was used. The CDR3 region of rearranged TCR beta genes was amplified from genomic DNA with a multiplex PCR assay. Amplified TCR beta libraries were sequenced as 87-base-pair reads on the Illumina HiSeq System. The study's processing was this. Across the 666 repertoires, a later analysis counted tens of millions of unique TCR beta chains, around 10 million of which were shared by at least two donors. Raw reads were error-corrected and collapsed into unique sequences by a nearest-neighbor algorithm in which closely related sequences were merged to remove PCR and sequencing errors. To assign V, D and J gene segments, CDR3 sequences were aligned to IMGT reference sequences. For a sequence to be retained, at least a six-nucleotide match to both a V gene segment and a J gene segment was required. Rearrangements were classified as productive when the CDR3 lacked stop codons and remained in frame with V and J, and all other rearrangements were classified as non-productive. CDR3 was defined by IMGT convention, running from the second conserved V-encoded cysteine to the conserved J-encoded phenylalanine. Sequences without an unambiguous match to a single V gene segment were excluded from the earlier analysis of a few hundred of the donors. An earlier analysis of several hundred of the donors called V segments functional above 56.7% productive rearrangements and segregating when the between-donor standard deviation exceeded 5%. A statistical classification framework was developed to diagnose cytomegalovirus status using the catalog of TCR beta chain sequences. In a later analysis, V and J genes were assigned by comparing TCR nucleotide sequences against IMGT/GENE-DB human TR gene sequences. In a later analysis, CDR3 sequences and most-parsimonious VDJ recombination scenarios were assigned using the TCRdist pipeline. In a later analysis, each TCR beta chain was defined by its CDR3 amino acid sequence together with its V-gene family, and reads without a unique V-gene family were excluded. To address suspected cross-contamination and a sequencing artifact, a later analysis removed 450 to 700 highly shared, low-generation-probability nucleotide sequences. In a later analysis, a clonal expansion index was calculated for each public chain from normalized within-repertoire ranks of inferred template counts. In a later analysis, generation probabilities were computed with a VDJ recombination model fitted to out-of-frame rearrangements, and the resulting probabilities were checked against IGoR. A later analysis scored TCR-TCR, TCR-HLA and TCR-CMV co-occurrence with hypergeometric tests, applying a repertoire-size bias correction to TCR pairs. In a later analysis, false discovery rates were estimated by permuting HLA or CMV assignments 20 times. In a later analysis, co-occurring TCRs were grouped with DBSCAN, and TCRdist sequence similarity was added when clustering was performed within HLA-allele-positive subsets. Repertoires with fewer than 30,000 or more than 120,000 public chains, plus five repertoires with anomalous nucleotide sharing, were excluded from co-occurrence clustering. TCRdb retrieved this table from immuneACCESS and kept in-frame rearrangements only. Not all clones are present; in checked studies, unresolved V genes account for under half, and no reason is known for the remainder. V and J calls and clone size come straight from that table; D and trimming were deduced from the DNA. The sample table shows about 140,000 clones, and roughly 8.8% are seen once. 5.5% to 8% of the sample belongs to the ten largest clones.

CDR1 and CDR2 were assigned from the germline V gene as LGHNA and YNFKEQ. V loses 0 bases at its end and J loses 3 bases; junction bases beyond the gene matches: 3. There are 15 amino acids in the CDR3, from cysteine to phenylalanine inclusive. Of the read, only the CDR3 DNA is kept; its 45 bases are in frame from base 1. This entry comes from a study of cytomegalovirus exposure and HLA in healthy donors listed by TCRdb under 2017. Study-wide context: An earlier analysis of several hundred of the donors reported more than 250 Gb of sequence data and around 110 million unique TCR beta sequences from 150 million to 200 million T cells. An early release that covered approximately 600 HLA-typed donors contained about 300 gigabases of sequencing data and tens of millions of unique TCR sequences. Of the 300 to 450 genotyped donors, approximately 80% fell in the genetic ancestry cluster associated with self-reported Caucasian donors. The study aimed to test whether signatures of past pathogen exposure could be identified by cataloging public T cell receptors. Using immunosequencing, the study profiled T cell repertoires from about 620 subjects and related those repertoires to cytomegalovirus serostatus. In addition to the first cohort of several hundred subjects, a separate validation cohort of about 120 different subjects was used. The study combined high-throughput TCR immunosequencing, statistical association of individual TCRs with disease status, and machine learning to predict cytomegalovirus infection status. To study patterns of TCR occurrence, a later analysis re-analyzed previously published TCR beta repertoires from several hundred donors and added high-resolution HLA genotyping. The later analysis used no new phenotypic data to find candidate immune exposures, relying instead on TCR beta sequences and their occurrence across donors. To decide whether each TCR beta V gene segment behaved as functional or pseudogenic, an earlier analysis of approximately 600 of the donors relied on high-throughput TCR beta sequencing. Donor age, sex, ethnicity and CMV serostatus were collected together with the repertoire data. A later genetic analysis used genome-wide SNP genotypes for about three fifths of the roughly 700 donors, treating that subset as a discovery cohort. Every discovery cohort repertoire had been produced on one sequencing platform. Both class I and class II loci were covered by HLA typing, at four-digit resolution. Typing coverage varied by locus: 629-630 donors for A, B, C, DRB1 and DQB1; approximately 500 for DQA1; more than 600 for DPA1; around 450 for DPB1. Because of strong linkage in the cohort, roughly five DR-DQ haplotypes were treated as single units for association and clustering. Among around 400 genotyped donors of the cohort, an average of roughly 230,000 unique TCR beta nucleotide sequences was sequenced per donor, of which about 19% were non-productive.

The cohort was made up of roughly 670 healthy bone marrow donors. Cohort members were all nominally healthy when sampled, although unrecorded immune exposures were likely present. The donor was CMV seropositive and was included in the group of 250 to 300 seropositive cohort members. Every donor gave a peripheral blood sample, and the peripheral blood mononuclear cells from that sample were used for TCR beta sequencing. Genomic DNA was extracted from the blood cell samples with the Qiagen DNeasy Blood Extraction Kit. On the study overall, not on this receptor specifically: A later analysis found that most CMV-associated TCR beta chains appeared HLA-restricted, with HLA associations seemingly driven largely by CMV exposure. Strong co-occurrence of HLA alleles, especially DR and DQ, made assigning TCR associations to individual alleles difficult. Specific HLA alleles were associated with over 15,000 TCR beta sequences at a false discovery rate of 0.05 in a later analysis. A later analysis reported that several top co-occurrence clusters appeared linked to parvovirus B19, influenza, CMV and Epstein-Barr virus. Because some donors lacked HLA typing at each locus, the association tests relied only on the typed subset. A few of the identified cytomegalovirus-associated TCR beta chains were confirmed in vitro to be specific for cytomegalovirus antigens. The authors suggested that the approach could potentially be extended to other disease states and immunological phenotypes. In a later analysis, TCR association rates were found to vary across HLA loci, with the most associated TCRs seen for DRB1 alleles and the fewest for HLA-C alleles. Most TCR sequences were observed very rarely across donors, whereas some public TCRs were present in many individuals. The study listed 150 to 200 TCR beta chains as associated with cytomegalovirus. Compared with equally common non-associated chains, HLA-associated TCR beta chains in a later analysis were more clonally expanded and had lower generation probabilities. In both the original and validation cohorts, the classifier was reported to diagnose cytomegalovirus status with high specificity and sensitivity. A group of highly shared sequence variants was considered likely to be a technical artifact of the sequencing pipeline. According to a later genetic analysis, donors in an Asian-associated ancestry cluster had fewer N-insertions in productive TCRs than the approximately 650-donor mean. In an earlier analysis of a few hundred of the donors, most TCR beta V segments were observed in productive rearrangements about 90% or about 30% of the time, broadly matching IMGT annotations. Linkage disequilibrium might explain the correlated functional status among segregating V segments, but an unknown experimental factor could not be excluded. V-gene and J-gene trimming of TCR beta chains was associated with a missense DCLRE1C variant in a later genetic analysis, and the association was replicated in an independent cohort. Around 16 rarely observed V segments, including chromosome 9 orphons, were excluded from the earlier analysis of about 610 of the donors because counts were too low. A further reported finding was that TCR beta sequences accurately predicted the HLA-A and HLA-B alleles for most subjects in the first cohort. The presence/absence analyses assumed that sequencing depth was roughly uniform across donors, and that assumption may not be true. For the cohort, immune exposure information was limited to CMV serostatus. Some IMGT-functional V segments, including TRBV6-2 and TRBV6-3, could not be told apart with the 87-base-pair reads, so those segments were excluded. Only TCR beta chains were sequenced in this cohort, and the absence of alpha or paired-chain data limited detectable features.

What was sequenced was PBMCs. The sequence came from a woman in her thirties or forties in good health and CMV-seropositive. The chain is assembled from TRBV4-2 and TRBJ2-5; 8 bases in the middle match TRBD1. The CDR3 has the sequence CASSQENRGEETQYF. In nucleotide form, the sequence is TGTGCCAGCAGCCAAGAGAACAGGGGGGAAGAGACCCAGTACTTC.